The 7 T cell receptor beta chains in this list originate from one sample, sequenced in a study of PD-L1 blockade in urothelial cancer (dated by TCRdb to 2017 to 2019). This specimen's time point label, per the study, means: pretreatment peripheral blood. To prepare the library, the immunoSEQ multiplex PCR assay was applied. TCRdb limited this immuneACCESS table to in-frame rearrangements with V and J called. A share of clones is missing; checked studies link under half to unresolved V genes, and the rest is unexplained. The table for this sample lists under 20,000 clones; 75% to 90% of them were counted only once. About 13% of the sample is taken by the ten largest. The sample consisted of PBMCs, taken around atezolizumab (anti-PD-L1) treatment. All receptors derive from a man between 65 and 79 years old with urothelial cancer.

The chain uses TRBV2 and TRBJ2-3, with 15 bases lining up with TRBD2. This CDR3 spans 16 amino acids. Germline CDR1 is SNHLY and CDR2 is FYNNEI. With V trimmed by 5 bases and J by 2 bases, 2 bases remained unmatched. CDR3 region: CASSRTSGGDTDTQYF. In DNA form, the CDR3 reads TGTGCCAGCAGTAGGACTAGCGGGGGGGACACAGATACGCAGTATTTT.

The CDR3 loop reads CASGRGGDEKLFF. The CDR3 DNA follows: TGTGCCAGCGGCCGGGGGGGAGATGAAAAACTGTTTTTT. The genes are TRBV18 and TRBJ1-4; TRBD1 is a possible D gene (5 bases). This CDR3 comprises 13 residues. Germline-derived CDR1 and CDR2 are KGHSH and LQKENI. Deletions cut 8 bases from V and 6 bases from J, with 13 bases between.

This chain links TRBV2 with TRBJ1-6; TRBD1 might be the D (5 bases). This CDR3 contains 14 residues. V was cut by 7 bases and J by 9 bases, with 16 bases left in between. The germline V gene has CDR1 SNHLY and CDR2 FYNNEI. The CDR3 here is CASNDPGLSSPLHF. The CDR3 nucleotides are TGTGCCAGCAATGATCCGGGACTGAGTTCACCCCTCCACTTT.

The chain is built from TRBV4-1 and TRBJ2-3; 10 positions agree with TRBD1. Germline trimming cut 0 bases from V and 0 bases from J; bases unmatched to any gene: 6. CDR1 and CDR2 from the germline V gene are MGHRA and YSYEKL. This CDR3 has 18 residues. The CDR3 reads CASSQEFGTGDSTDTQYF. The CDR3 nucleotides read TGCGCCAGCAGCCAAGAATTCGGGACAGGGGATAGCACAGATACGCAGTATTTT.

Here the CDR3 reads CASSYSPGGPGDTQYF. CDR3 nucleotide sequence: TGTGCCAGCAGTTACTCACCGGGGGGGCCGGGAGATACGCAGTATTTT. This chain connects TRBV6-5 to TRBJ2-3, with TRBD2 matching 8 bases. V was pared by 0 bases and J by 5 bases, with 7 bases of the junction left unmatched. This CDR3 spans 16 amino acids. Per germline, CDR1 MNHEY and CDR2 SVGAGI.

V is TRBV9 and J is TRBJ1-3, with a possible D match to TRBD1 (5 bases). V was trimmed by 0 bases and J by 0 bases, leaving 13 bases between them. The CDR3 contains 17 residues. The V gene's germline CDR1 is SGDLS and CDR2 YYNGEE. CDR3 nucleotide sequence: TGTGCCAGCAGCGTAGTATCCCAGGGATCCTCTGGAAACACCATATATTTT. Its protein product is CASSVVSQGSSGNTIYF.

This chain uses TRBV6-7 with TRBJ1-1, with D unresolved. TRBV6-7 is an open reading frame, and its role is uncertain. This CDR3 is built from 14 residues. CDR3 amino acids: CDRTGEGVKTEAFF. The DNA of the CDR3 is TGTGACCGGACTGGGGAGGGTGTTAAGACTGAAGCTTTCTTT.